This entry features one T cell receptor beta chain sequence. This clone has a handful of counts. The antigen it binds to is not known. No clone much larger than this one lies a single base away; base qualities are absent. The data originate from a study of blood T cell repertoires in COVID-19 (dated by TCRdb to 2018 to 2021). Looking at the study overall: Samples from collaborators originated in the United States, Italy and Spain and spanned both the acute and convalescent phases of COVID-19. The prospective study material was composed of cDNA or gDNA derived from T cells, B-cell-depleted T cells, or PBMCs. Deeply sampled blood TCRbeta repertoires from subjects exposed to, actively infected with, or recovered from COVID-19 were included in the dataset. The repertoires were released in a freely available public database intended as a resource for research on the immune response to SARS-CoV-2. Samples came from the ongoing ImmuneRACE study (first 160 participants) plus 1,254 subjects from 6 global collaborators. The sample metadata nearly always contained a de-identified subject ID, COVID-19 status, age in years and sex. Where available, HLA class I and class II types were taken from metadata supplied by the sample provider and were not determined by assay-based typing.

The paper's findings and limits, for the study overall: How much clinical and demographic metadata was included differed by source and by participant, and the metadata was provided uncurated.

Each collaborating institution followed its own protocols to collect whole blood in K2EDTA tubes. For TCRbeta analysis, collaborators shipped samples in one of three forms: frozen whole blood, isolated PBMCs, or DNA extracted from either of those sample types. TCRbeta CDR3 regions were amplified from genomic DNA by means of the immunoSEQ Assay, a bias-controlled multiplex PCR. As for how the authors treated the data: Nucleated cell counts per sample were estimated from amplification of reference gene primers within the assay. To quantify the absolute abundance of each unique TCRbeta CDR3 rearrangement, sequence reads were collapsed and filtered. For each sample, productive Simpson clonality was calculated as the square root of Simpson's diversity index across productive rearrangements. Here the immuneACCESS table is served through TCRdb, limited to in-frame sequences with V and J called. Missing clones are a known gap in these copies; in checked studies unresolved V genes cover under half, and the rest lacks a known reason. D and trimming were read from the DNA, whereas the V and J calls and clone size are those reported in that table. For this sample there are about 140,000 clones; 77% appear just once. The ten largest clones capture approximately 9% of the sample.

The junction shows trimming of 4 bases on V and 3 bases on J, plus 19 bases between the germline ends. The CDR3 measures 16 amino acids from cysteine to phenylalanine. Here the CDR3 DNA is all that survives: 48 bases in frame from base 1. Sequences SGHDN (CDR1) and FVKESK (CDR2) are obtained from the germline V gene. The chain employs TRBV14 and TRBJ2-7; D gene: possibly TRBD1, on 7 matching bases. The receptor's source is a woman between 45 and 65 years old with active or convalescent COVID-19. Input material: peripheral blood. The DNA reads as follows: TGTGCCAGCAGCCGATCACAGGGGAGGTTAGTCTACGAGCAGTACTTC. Its product reads: CASSRSQGRLVYEQYF.